This T cell receptor beta chain stems from a study of shared clonotypes between healthy human individuals. Study-wide findings and caveats: Tissues were not sampled, only blood, and their repertoires likely differ.

It was at deep level that the assay was run. Clones were sequenced by immunoSEQ multiplex PCR, and TCRdb holds only the in-frame ones, with some missing. The data show fewer than 200,000 clones, 66% seen once. By frequency in the sample, this clone is medium-sized. Its cognate antigen is unknown. CD4+ cells yielded CD45RA+ naive and CD45RA-negative memory subsets. The CDR3 contains 16 residues. From germline, CDR1 is MNHEY and CDR2 SMNVEV (reference sequence). The V gene end was trimmed by 7 bases and the J gene end by 4 bases; junction bases not matched to a gene: 10. The genes are TRBV27 and TRBJ2-7, with TRBD2 matching over 13 bases. The sample taken for sequencing was memory CD4+ T cells sorted from blood. Indicated subset: CD45RA-negative fraction. This receptor was identified in a man aged 25-45 years in good health. The CDR3 sequence is CASTRAGTSGMYEQYF. CDR3 nucleotide sequence: TGTGCCAGCACCCGAGCGGGGACTAGCGGGATGTACGAGCAGTACTTC.